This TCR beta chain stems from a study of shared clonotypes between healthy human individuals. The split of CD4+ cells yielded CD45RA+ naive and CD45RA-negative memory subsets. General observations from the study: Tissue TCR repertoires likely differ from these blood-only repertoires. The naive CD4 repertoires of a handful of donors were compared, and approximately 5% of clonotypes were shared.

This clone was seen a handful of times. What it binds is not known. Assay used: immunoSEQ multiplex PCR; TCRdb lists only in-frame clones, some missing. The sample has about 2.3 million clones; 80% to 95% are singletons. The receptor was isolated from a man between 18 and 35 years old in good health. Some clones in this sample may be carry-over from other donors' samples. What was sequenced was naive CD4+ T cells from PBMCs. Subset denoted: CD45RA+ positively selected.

As DNA, the CDR3 is TGCAGCGTTGGTAGGGGAAGTACTGAAGCTTTCTTT. Residues: CSVGRGSTEAFF. The chain couples TRBV29-1 to TRBJ1-1, with a tentative D call TRBD1 (5 bases). Per germline, CDR1 SQVTM and CDR2 ANQGSEA. Between the trimmed V and J ends, which lost 4 bases and 5 bases, there was a span of 11 bases. CDR3 length: 12 residues.